The 28 T cell receptor beta chains given below trace back to one sample, sequenced in a study of beta chain features in type 1 diabetes. Investigators reverse transcribed all isolated RNA, so they sequenced expressed TCRB transcripts. Sequencing used immunoSEQ multiplex PCR; TCRdb keeps in-frame clones, though not all of them. The sample lists some 700,000 clones, under 15% occurring once. Study-level findings and limits: A moderate, significant TCRB CDR3 shortening appeared in type 1 diabetes across four CD4+ subsets.

No antigen has been assigned to these receptors. The sequencing sample was made of naive CD4+ T cells from blood. The origin of the receptors is a man younger than 35 with type 1 diabetes.

This clone has a handful of counts. The CDR3 loop is CASSPPDRNYGYTF. The CDR3 DNA is TGTGCCAGCTCACCTCCAGATCGAAACTATGGCTACACCTTC. This chain joins TRBV18 and TRBJ1-2, with D unresolved. The CDR3 loop spans 14 amino acids. Germline V CDR1 and CDR2: KGHSH, LQKENI. V was cut by 3 bases and J by 2 bases, with 10 bases left in between. The variable domain in full, completed from reference TRBV18 and TRBJ1-2, reads NAGVMQNPRHLVRRRGQEARLRCSPMKGHSHVYWYRQLPEEGLKFMVYLQKENIIDESGMPKERFSAEFPKEGPSILRIQQVVRGDSAAYFCASSPPDRNYGYTFGSGTRLTVV.

This clone was picked up a small number of times. The chain combines TRBV6-5 with TRBJ1-1, with D perhaps matching TRBD1 (5 bases). The V end was cut by 6 bases, the J end by 10 bases, with 18 bases between. CDR1 and CDR2 (germline): MNHEY, SVGAGI. The CDR3 has 13 residues. The DNA for the CDR3 is TGTGCCAGCAGCGCCGGGACCTCCGGTGGAGCTTTCTTT. It is translated as CASSAGTSGGAFF.

This chain's CDR3 is CASSPRQGPNQPQHF. In DNA, the CDR3 is TGTGCCAGCAGCCCCCGACAAGGCCCCAATCAGCCCCAGCATTTT. The chain carries TRBV9 and TRBJ1-5; no clear D. Germline V gene sequence: CDR1 SGDLS, CDR2 YYNGEE. Trimming removed 4 bases from V and 3 bases from J, with 14 bases in between. The CDR3 has 15 residues.

This clone has only a few counts. V usage is TRBV13 and J usage is TRBJ1-4; weak D call: TRBD1 (5 bases). This CDR3 spans 15 amino acids. The germline V gene encodes CDR1 PRHDT and CDR2 FYEKMQ (reference sequence). The germline V and J ends were trimmed by 5 bases and 7 bases, with 17 bases remaining between them. CDR3 sequence (DNA): TGTGCCAGCAGCGCCCCGGGACCGCCTAGTGAAAAACTGTTTTTT. Its translation is CASSAPGPPSEKLFF.

J is TRBJ2-7 and V is TRBV7-9, with 13 bases matching TRBD2. After removal of 4 bases from V and 2 bases from J, the junction contained 2 bases not matched to a gene. CDR1 and CDR2 (germline): SEHNR, FQNEAQ (reference sequence). CDR3 length equals 15 residues. CDR3 sequence (DNA): TGTGCCAGCAGCTCGACTAGCGGGGGGACCTACGAGCAGTACTTC. Protein product: CASSSTSGGTYEQYF.

This clone was found once. The rearrangement joins TRBV7-2 to TRBJ2-7; tentative D call: TRBD1 (5 bases). V lost 4 bases, J lost 3 bases, and 10 bases lay in between. The CDR3 runs to 13 residues. Germline CDR1 reads SGHTA; CDR2 reads FQGNSA. The CDR3 spells CASSSLGHYEQYF. CDR3 DNA: TGTGCCAGCAGCTCCCTGGGGCACTACGAGCAGTACTTC.

This clone was counted a few times. The genes are TRBV27 and TRBJ2-7, with D unclear. This CDR3 has 14 residues. Germline V gene lookup returns CDR1 MNHEY and CDR2 SMNVEV (reference sequence). V dropped 5 bases and J dropped 1 base, with 12 bases sitting between them. The CDR3 DNA follows: TGTGCCAGCAGTCAACGGCTGGTATCCTACGAGCAGTACTTC. It translates to CASSQRLVSYEQYF.

The rearrangement uses TRBV13 and TRBJ2-6; D not certain. The CDR3 runs 18 residues. CDR1 is PRHDT, CDR2 FYEKMQ, per germline (reference sequence). The V end was cut by 6 bases, the J end by 0 bases, with 18 bases between. This chain's CDR3 is CASRPSDTFFSGANVLTF. The CDR3, as DNA: TGTGCCAGCAGGCCCTCTGATACGTTTTTCTCTGGGGCCAACGTCCTGACTTTC.

This clone was recorded a few times. The J gene is TRBJ2-3, the V gene TRBV29-1; tentatively, D is TRBD1 (6 bases). The CDR3 sequence is 14 residues long. V was cut by 3 bases and J by 1 base, with 11 bases left in between. Germline assignment: CDR1 SQVTM and CDR2 ANQGSEA. The CDR3 loop is CSVERTVGTDTQYF. The DNA for the CDR3 is TGCAGCGTTGAGAGGACAGTGGGCACAGATACGCAGTATTTT.

The V call is TRBV30, the J call TRBJ1-4, with D perhaps matching TRBD1 (5 bases). Trimming removed 0 bases at V and 12 bases at J, with 14 bases between. CDR1 and CDR2 (germline): GTSNPN, SVGIG (reference sequence). CDR3 length equals 13 residues. The DNA of the CDR3 is TGTGCCTGGAGTGTAAGGGTGGTAGGGGAACTGTTTTTT. This gives the protein CAWSVRVVGELFF.

V and J are TRBV6-5 and TRBJ2-7; maybe TRBD1 (6 bases). Trimming took 2 bases from V and 8 from J, leaving 22 bases between them. Germline V gives CDR1 MNHEY, CDR2 SVGAGI. The length of the CDR3 is 16 residues. CDR3 region: CASSYGWQGRLTQQYF. The CDR3 DNA reads as TGTGCCAGCAGTTACGGGTGGCAGGGGCGACTTACGCAGCAGTACTTC.

This clone occurred a few times. Other DNA variants within this sample encode the same CDR3. The chain joins TRBV10-3 to TRBJ1-6; 8 bases are a match to TRBD1. Unmatched junction bases numbered 7, after V lost 10 bases and J lost 5 bases. The length of the CDR3 is 14 residues. Germline assignment: CDR1 ENHRY and CDR2 SYGVKD. In DNA, the CDR3 is TGTGCCACCCGGACAGGGAGGGATAATTCACCCCTCCACTTT. It codes for CATRTGRDNSPLHF.

The sample holds a few counts of this clone. V and J are TRBV6-5 and TRBJ2-3; D unclear. Trimming removed 5 bases from V and 8 bases from J, with 8 bases in between. This CDR3 is 11 amino acids long. Per germline, CDR1 MNHEY and CDR2 SVGAGI. The CDR3 here is CASSLMGTQYF. The CDR3 coding sequence is TGTGCCAGCAGTCTCATGGGTACGCAGTATTTT.

V gene TRBV14 combines with J gene TRBJ2-3; 13 positions match TRBD2. The CDR3 is 17 residues long. Germline CDR1 SGHDN, CDR2 FVKESK. V dropped 3 bases and J dropped 7; count of bases not matched to a gene: 10. The CDR3 spells CASSQGGLAGNRNTQYF. CDR3 bases: TGTGCCAGCAGCCAGGGGGGACTAGCGGGGAACCGGAATACGCAGTATTTT. Complete variable domain (other parts from reference TRBV14 and TRBJ2-3): EAGVTQFPSHSVIEKGQTVTLRCDPISGHDNLYWYRRVMGKEIKFLLHFVKESKQDESGMPNNRFLAERTGGTYSTLKVQPAELEDSGVYFCASSQGGLAGNRNTQYFGPGTRLTVL.

This clone was seen a handful of times. The chain uses TRBV30 and TRBJ1-1, with D hard to call. The CDR3 has 14 amino acids. Per germline, CDR1 GTSNPN and CDR2 SVGIG (reference sequence). V lost 0 bases, J lost 1 base, and 9 bases lay in between. The CDR3 protein is CAWSVGVGNTEAFF. The CDR3 bases are TGTGCCTGGAGTGTAGGCGTGGGGAACACTGAAGCTTTCTTT.

The J gene is TRBJ2-7, the V gene TRBV19; 9 bases are shared with TRBD1. Germline V gives CDR1 LNHDA, CDR2 SQIVND (reference sequence). Trimming removed 5 bases from V and 7 bases from J; junction bases left unmatched: 12. This CDR3 comprises 15 residues. CDR3 sequence: CASSPGTGTVLEQYF. CDR3 nucleotide sequence: TGTGCCAGTAGTCCTGGGACAGGGACTGTACTGGAGCAGTACTTC.

The chain couples TRBV20-1 to TRBJ2-1; D may be TRBD1 or TRBD2 (6 bases each). The CDR3 contains 11 residues. The V end was cut by 7 bases, the J end by 6 bases, with 10 bases between. Germline CDR1 DFQATT, CDR2 SNEGSKA (reference sequence). CDR3 residues: CSVGGLNEQFF. The CDR3 DNA reads as TGCAGTGTTGGGGGGCTCAATGAGCAGTTCTTC.

This clone was seen a handful of times. The gene calls are TRBV14 and TRBJ2-1, with a tentative D call TRBD2 (6 bases). This CDR3 has 17 residues. V lost 3 bases and J lost 0, with 15 bases in between. Germline V gene lookup returns CDR1 SGHDN and CDR2 FVKESK. CDR3 sequence (DNA): TGTGCCAGCAGCCACCCTGACCCCGGGAGCTCCTACAATGAGCAGTTCTTC. Protein product: CASSHPDPGSSYNEQFF.

The V and J genes are TRBV4-1 and TRBJ2-7; 7 nucleotides line up with TRBD1. The CDR3 runs to 14 residues. Germline V gene data show CDR1 as MGHRA and CDR2 as YSYEKL. Losses at the gene ends were 4 bases for V and 7 bases for J; bases not matched to a gene: 10. This CDR3 is CASSPDYSGGEQYF. The CDR3 DNA reads as TGCGCCAGCAGCCCTGACTACTCAGGGGGTGAGCAGTACTTC.

This chain joins TRBV7-9 and TRBJ1-1; 8 bases fit TRBD1. V shed 3 bases and J 5 bases; nucleotides not matched to a gene: 8. The CDR3 consists of 15 residues. Germline V gives CDR1 SEHNR, CDR2 FQNEAQ (reference sequence). Written as DNA, the CDR3 is TGTGCCAGCAGCTTCCCCTACAGGGGGGAAACTGAAGCTTTCTTT. It codes for CASSFPYRGETEAFF.

The chain employs TRBV14 and TRBJ2-2; TRBD2 agrees at 7 bases. Germline CDR1 is SGHDN and CDR2 is FVKESK. The CDR3 length is 16 residues. The V gene end was trimmed by 3 bases and the J gene end by 5 bases; junction bases not matched to a gene: 9. CDR3 sequence reads: CASSQSGAQVTGELFF. CDR3 nucleotide sequence: TGTGCCAGCAGCCAGAGCGGGGCACAGGTGACCGGGGAGCTGTTTTTT.

J is TRBJ2-3 and V is TRBV30; D uncertain. The V gene lost 2 bases and the J gene lost 2 bases, with 5 bases spanning the gap. This CDR3 comprises 12 residues. CDR1 GTSNPN and CDR2 SVGIG come from the germline V gene (reference sequence). CDR3 loop: CAWSINTDTQYF. CDR3 DNA sequence: TGTGCCTGGAGTATCAACACAGATACGCAGTATTTT.

This clone was observed a handful of times. The V gene is TRBV6-5, the J gene TRBJ2-4; 8 bases match TRBD1. This CDR3 is built from 14 residues. Trimming removed 0 bases from V and 6 bases from J; junction bases left unmatched: 1. Germline CDR1 reads MNHEY; CDR2 reads SVGAGI. CDR3 amino acids: CASSYSDRANIQYF. The CDR3 DNA reads TGTGCCAGCAGTTACTCGGACAGGGCAAACATTCAGTACTTC.

The chain recombines TRBV9 with TRBJ1-1; D gene ambiguous. Trimming removed 1 base at V and 0 bases at J, with 7 bases between. Germline-derived CDR1 and CDR2 are SGDLS and YYNGEE. The CDR3 runs 14 residues. The CDR3 DNA reads as TGTGCCAGCAGCGTACTGGCAATGAACACTGAAGCTTTCTTT. This sequence encodes CASSVLAMNTEAFF. Supplemented by reference TRBV9 and TRBJ1-1, the full variable domain reads DSGVTQTPKHLITATGQRVTLRCSPRSGDLSVYWYQQSLDQGLQFLIQYYNGEERAKGNILERFSAQQFPDLHSELNLSSLELGDSALYFCASSVLAMNTEAFFGQGTRLTVV.

In this sample, this clone turned up a few times. This chain uses TRBV27 with TRBJ2-3, with D tentatively TRBD2 (7 bases). The CDR3 sequence is 15 residues long. V dropped 8 bases and J dropped 4 bases, with 19 bases sitting between them. Germline V gives CDR1 MNHEY, CDR2 SMNVEV (reference sequence). The CDR3: CASLSGGREADTQYF. The DNA for the CDR3 is TGTGCCAGCCTTTCGGGGGGCCGGGAGGCAGATACGCAGTATTTT.

CDR3 protein: CVLGGGNTIYF. DNA for the CDR3: TGTGTCCTAGGAGGTGGAAACACCATATATTTT. V is TRBV30 and J is TRBJ1-3; D call uncertain. Germline CDR1 reads GTSNPN; CDR2 reads SVGIG (reference sequence). The CDR3 has 11 amino acids.

Concerning this clone: This sample includes further DNA sequences coding for the same CDR3. V and J are TRBV9 and TRBJ1-1, with 8 bases fitting TRBD1. V trimming: 2 bases; J trimming: 0 bases; junction bases outside the gene matches: 3. Looked up from germline, CDR1 is SGDLS and CDR2 is YYNGEE. The CDR3 runs 15 residues. The CDR3 here is CASSVGTGLNTEAFF. The CDR3 DNA is TGTGCCAGCAGCGTGGGGACAGGATTGAACACTGAAGCTTTCTTT. The variable domain in full, with the rest retrieved from reference TRBV9 and TRBJ1-1, is DSGVTQTPKHLITATGQRVTLRCSPRSGDLSVYWYQQSLDQGLQFLIQYYNGEERAKGNILERFSAQQFPDLHSELNLSSLELGDSALYFCASSVGTGLNTEAFFGQGTRLTVV.

As concerns this clone: The same CDR3 also results from other DNA sequences found in this sample. This chain joins TRBV5-1 and TRBJ2-3, with 7 bases identical to TRBD1. Germline V CDR1 and CDR2: SGHRS, YFSETQ. This CDR3 is built from 14 residues. V lost 4 bases, J lost 4 bases, and 6 bases stayed unmatched. CDR3 sequence (DNA): TGCGCCAGCAGCCGAACAGGGGTTGCAGATACGCAGTATTTT. This translates into CASSRTGVADTQYF.